This T cell receptor beta chain was recovered during a study of graft-versus-host responses after intestinal transplantation. Across the whole study: Recipients were all induced with anti-thymocyte globulin, then given tacrolimus and steroids for 3 to 4 years. General study results and limits: Allograft graft-versus-host to host-versus-graft clonal ratios ran high in patients with graft-donor T cell macrochimerism.

As regards this clone: The target antigen is unknown.

Using immunoSEQ multiplex PCR, the repertoire was profiled, and TCRdb retains in-frame clones only, with some absent. This table has roughly 60,000 clones, approximately 89% appearing once. From germline, CDR1 is SGHAT and CDR2 FQNNGV. V was clipped by 4 bases and J by 2 bases, with 14 bases between them. The CDR3 has 15 amino acids. The TCR originated in a human patient who received an intestinal transplant, so some T cells may come from the graft donor. This sequence joins TRBV11-2 and TRBJ2-5; D perhaps matches TRBD2 (6 bases). Sequences were derived from PBMCs, sampled 118 days after intestinal transplantation. The CDR3 DNA follows: TGTGCCAGCAGCTCGGCCGCGGCGGGGCAAGAGACCCAGTACTTC. It yields the protein CASSSAAAGQETQYF.